Following are 5 T cell receptor beta chains from one sample sequenced in a study of blood T cell repertoires in COVID-19. Libraries were prepared by immunoSEQ multiplex PCR; TCRdb keeps only in-frame clonotypes and omits some of them. Of roughly 150,000 clones listed, 85% were seen once; the top ten hold over 7%. The sequencing sample was made of peripheral blood. These receptors all stem from a woman older than 75 with COVID-19, enrolled during active disease.

The chain links TRBV2 to TRBJ1-1; no clear D gene. Looked up from germline, CDR1 is SNHLY and CDR2 is FYNNEI. V dropped 6 bases and J dropped 1 base, with 9 bases sitting between them. The CDR3 covers 13 residues. The CDR3 nucleotides are TGTGCCAGCAGGGTCACAGCGAACACTGAAGCTTTCTTT. Its protein is CASRVTANTEAFF.

The J gene is TRBJ1-5, the V gene TRBV18; 7 bases are a match to TRBD1. Looked up from germline, CDR1 is KGHSH and CDR2 is LQKENI. This CDR3 region has 15 residues. With 3 bases clipped from V and 2 bases from J, the junction kept 4 bases outside the gene matches. The CDR3 DNA sequence: TGTGCCAGCTCACCTCAGGGGGGTGGCAATCAGCCCCAGCATTTT. Amino acids: CASSPQGGGNQPQHF. Drawing the rest from reference TRBV18 and TRBJ1-5, the complete variable domain is NAGVMQNPRHLVRRRGQEARLRCSPMKGHSHVYWYRQLPEEGLKFMVYLQKENIIDESGMPKERFSAEFPKEGPSILRIQQVVRGDSAAYFCASSPQGGGNQPQHFGDGTRLSIL.

A note on this clone: Germline is not matched at one junction end, which may reflect a read error. The CDR3 bases are TGTGCCATCACTGAGACGGTTAACTATGGCTACACCTTC. It codes for CAITETVNYGYTF. The V gene is TRBV10-3, the J gene TRBJ1-2; D gene ambiguous. The germline CDR1 and CDR2 sequences are ENHRY and SYGVKD. The CDR3 is made up of 13 amino acids.

J is TRBJ1-3 and V is TRBV4-1; 7 nucleotides agree with TRBD1. Germline V lookup: CDR1 MGHRA, CDR2 YSYEKL. The CDR3 covers 17 residues. V dropped 3 bases and J dropped 0; count of bases not matched to a gene: 8. The CDR3 spells CASSHHTGTVSGNTIYF. CDR3 nucleotide sequence: TGCGCCAGCAGCCACCACACCGGGACAGTCTCTGGAAACACCATATATTTT.

The chain couples TRBV19 to TRBJ1-5, with 11 positions matching TRBD1. V gave up 5 bases and J gave up 0 bases; unmatched junction bases: 6. This CDR3 has 17 amino acids. CDR1 is LNHDA and CDR2 is SQIVND in the germline V gene (reference sequence). In DNA, the CDR3 is TGTGCCAGTAGTTCCGGGACAGGGGGTTATAGCAATCAGCCCCAGCATTTT. Its protein is CASSSGTGGYSNQPQHF. Full variable domain (rest looked up from reference TRBV19 and TRBJ1-5): DGGITQSPKYLFRKEGQNVTLSCEQNLNHDAMYWYRQDPGQGLRLIYYSQIVNDFQKGDIAEGYSVSREKKESFPLTVTSAQKNPTAFYLCASSSGTGGYSNQPQHFGDGTRLSIL.